This TCR beta chain was sequenced in a study of blood T cell repertoires in COVID-19. Study-wide context: COVID-19 samples, acute and convalescent, were from the United States, Italy and Spain. Sources were T cells, B-cell-depleted T cells, or PBMCs; the material itself was cDNA or gDNA.

As originally analysed: Researchers report that nucleated cell counts were estimated from reference gene primer amplification. The method was immunoSEQ multiplex PCR; TCRdb's version includes in-frame clones alone and lacks a portion of them. Clone size and V and J calls were adopted from that table, with D and trimming inferred from the DNA. The table has around 700,000 clones, 70% to 90% seen once; the top ten hold 0.2% to 0.3%. The length of the CDR3 is 13 residues. V lost 1 base, J lost 4 bases, and 7 bases lay in between. Germline V gene sequence: CDR1 SEHNR, CDR2 FQNEAQ (reference sequence). Sequenced sample: peripheral blood. This clonotype was sampled from a woman younger than 30 with acute or convalescent COVID-19. This sequence joins TRBV7-9 and TRBJ1-1; D remains unclear. CDR3 loop: CASSLGEFTEAFF. The CDR3 DNA reads as TGTGCCAGCAGCTTAGGAGAGTTCACTGAAGCTTTCTTT. The variable domain in full, with the rest retrieved from reference TRBV7-9 and TRBJ1-1, is DTGVSQNPRHKITKRGQNVTFRCDPISEHNRLYWYRQTLGQGPEFLTYFQNEAQLEKSRLLSDRFSAERPKGSFSTLEIQRTEQGDSAMYLCASSLGEFTEAFFGQGTRLTVV.